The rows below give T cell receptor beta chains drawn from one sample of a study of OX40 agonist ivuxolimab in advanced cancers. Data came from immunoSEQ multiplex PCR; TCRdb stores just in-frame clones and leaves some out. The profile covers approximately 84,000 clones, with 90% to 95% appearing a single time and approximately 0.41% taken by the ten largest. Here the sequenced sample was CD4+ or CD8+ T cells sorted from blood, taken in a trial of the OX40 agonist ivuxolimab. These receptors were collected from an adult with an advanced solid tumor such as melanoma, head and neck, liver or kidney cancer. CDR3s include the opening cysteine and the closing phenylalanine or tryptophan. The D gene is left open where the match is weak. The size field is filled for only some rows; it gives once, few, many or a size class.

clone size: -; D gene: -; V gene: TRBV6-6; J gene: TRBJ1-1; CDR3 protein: CASSYVGVETEAFF; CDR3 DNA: TGTGCCAGCAGTTACGTGGGAGTAGAGACTGAAGCTTTCTTT
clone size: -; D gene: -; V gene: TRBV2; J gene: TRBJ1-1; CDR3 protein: CASSDLFGADLGGKAFF; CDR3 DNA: TGTGCCAGCAGTGATTTGTTTGGCGCCGACCTAGGGGGTAAAGCTTTCTTT
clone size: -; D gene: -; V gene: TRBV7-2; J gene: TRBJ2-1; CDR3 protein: CASSLKAGSLRNEQFF; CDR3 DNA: TGTGCCAGCAGCTTGAAGGCGGGGTCGCTTCGCAATGAGCAGTTCTTC
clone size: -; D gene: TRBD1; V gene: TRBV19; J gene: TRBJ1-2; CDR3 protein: CASSLTGDGQGYTF; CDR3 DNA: TGTGCCAGTAGTTTGACAGGGGATGGGCAAGGCTACACCTTC
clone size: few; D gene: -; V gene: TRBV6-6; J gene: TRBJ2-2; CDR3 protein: CASSFTKGAGELFF; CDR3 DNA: TGTGCCAGCAGTTTCACTAAGGGCGCCGGGGAGCTGTTTTTT
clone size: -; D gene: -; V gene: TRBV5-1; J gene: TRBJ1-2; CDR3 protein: CASSLWGAEGYTF; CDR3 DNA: TGCGCCAGCAGCTTGTGGGGGGCAGAAGGCTACACCTTC
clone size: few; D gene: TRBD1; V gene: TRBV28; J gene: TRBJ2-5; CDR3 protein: CASIGADRGSQETQYF; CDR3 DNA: TGTGCCAGCATAGGCGCGGACAGGGGGAGCCAAGAGACCCAGTACTTC
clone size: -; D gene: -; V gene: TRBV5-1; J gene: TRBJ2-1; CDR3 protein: CASSSDGTIDDLEQFF; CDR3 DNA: TGCGCCAGCAGCTCGGACGGTACCATCGATGACCTTGAGCAGTTCTTC
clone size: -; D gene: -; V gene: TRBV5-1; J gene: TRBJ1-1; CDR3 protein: CASSPDRGTEAFF; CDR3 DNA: TGCGCCAGCAGCCCCGACCGGGGTACTGAAGCTTTCTTT
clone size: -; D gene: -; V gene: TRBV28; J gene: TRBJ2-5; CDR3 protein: CASSSQGSREETQYF; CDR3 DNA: TGTGCCAGCAGTTCTCAGGGGAGTAGGGAAGAGACCCAGTACTTC
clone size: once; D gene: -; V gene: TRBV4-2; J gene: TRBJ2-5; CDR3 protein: CASSQVFRETQYF; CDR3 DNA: TGTGCCAGCAGCCAAGTGTTCCGGGAGACCCAGTACTTC
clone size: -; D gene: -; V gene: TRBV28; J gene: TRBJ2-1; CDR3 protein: CASSPDSNEQFF; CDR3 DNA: TGTGCCAGCAGTCCGGACAGCAATGAGCAGTTCTTC
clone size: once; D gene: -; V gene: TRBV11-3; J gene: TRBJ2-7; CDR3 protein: CASSLESGRGEQYF; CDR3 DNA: TGTGCCAGCAGCTTAGAATCCGGGCGTGGCGAGCAGTACTTC
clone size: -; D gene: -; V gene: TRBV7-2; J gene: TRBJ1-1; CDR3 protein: CASSLRTISNTEAFF; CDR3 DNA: TGTGCCAGCAGCTTAAGGACAATCTCGAACACTGAAGCTTTCTTT
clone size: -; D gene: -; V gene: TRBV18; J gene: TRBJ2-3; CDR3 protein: CASSPSMTGAGVSDTQYF; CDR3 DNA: TGTGCCAGCTCACCGTCCATGACGGGGGCGGGAGTATCAGATACGCAGTATTTT
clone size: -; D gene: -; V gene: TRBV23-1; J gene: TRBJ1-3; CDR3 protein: CASSQSEEETSGNTIYF; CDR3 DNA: TGCGCCAGCAGTCAATCAGAGGAGGAAACCTCTGGAAACACCATATATTTT
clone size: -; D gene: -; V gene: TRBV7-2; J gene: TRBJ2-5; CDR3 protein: CASSLEGGAETQYF; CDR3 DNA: TGTGCCAGCAGCTTAGAAGGAGGGGCCGAGACCCAGTACTTC
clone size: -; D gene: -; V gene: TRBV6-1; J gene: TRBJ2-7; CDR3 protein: CASSVLHTYEQYF; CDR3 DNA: TGTGCCAGCAGTGTTCTGCACACCTACGAGCAGTACTTC
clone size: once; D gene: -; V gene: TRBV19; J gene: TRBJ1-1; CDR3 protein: CASSIGARQSMNTEAFF; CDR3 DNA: TGTGCCAGTAGTATTGGGGCCAGACAGTCTATGAACACTGAAGCTTTCTTT
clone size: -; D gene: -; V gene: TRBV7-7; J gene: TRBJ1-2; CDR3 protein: CASSLARKHYGYTF; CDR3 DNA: TGTGCTAGCAGCTTAGCCAGGAAACACTATGGCTACACCTTC
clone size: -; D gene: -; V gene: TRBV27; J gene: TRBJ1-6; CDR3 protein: CASSPRGSSPLHF; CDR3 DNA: TGTGCCAGCAGTCCTAGGGGCAGTTCACCCCTCCACTTT
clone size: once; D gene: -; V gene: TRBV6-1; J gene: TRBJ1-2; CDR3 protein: CASSDNRRFYGYTF; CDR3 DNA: TGTGCCAGCAGTGATAACCGGCGATTCTATGGCTACACCTTC
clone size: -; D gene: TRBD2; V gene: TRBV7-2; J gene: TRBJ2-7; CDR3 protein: CASSLAGTNYEQYF; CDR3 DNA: TGTGCCAGCAGCCTCGCCGGGACTAACTACGAGCAGTACTTC
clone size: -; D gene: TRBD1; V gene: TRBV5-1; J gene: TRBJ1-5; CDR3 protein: CASRLGGQDQPQHF; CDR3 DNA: TGCGCCAGCAGACTGGGCGGACAGGACCAGCCCCAGCATTTT
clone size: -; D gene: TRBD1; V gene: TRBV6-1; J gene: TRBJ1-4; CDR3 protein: CASKGTANEKLFF; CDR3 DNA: TGTGCCAGCAAGGGGACAGCTAATGAAAAACTGTTTTTT